This T cell receptor beta chain was identified during a study of CD8 T cells in Susac syndrome. Study at large: Sequenced Susac syndrome patients included over 5 with active disease and eight or nine who were in remission.

Random hexamers served to reverse transcribe about 0.45 to 1 ug RNA. One entry per CDR3 protein, called by TCRdb with MiXCR from the immunoSEQ multiplex PCR reads. The sample lists about 94,000 distinct CDR3 sequences, over 90% occurring once. The CDR3 spans 14 residues. The ends lost 10 bases at V and 1 base at J; junction bases unmatched: 6. Germline CDR1 and CDR2: MDHEN and SYDVKM. Sequencing of TCR beta was carried out in blood CD8+ and CD4+ T cells. Patients with Susac syndrome showed fulfilment of recently defined diagnostic criteria for definite or probable disease. This sequence was found in a human donor with Susac syndrome. The sequencing input was CD4+ T cells from PBMCs. The chain joins TRBV28 to TRBJ1-2, with TRBD1 matching over 10 bases. The CDR3 DNA is TGTGCCACCGGGGACAGGGGCGGTAACTATGGCTACACCTTC. This codes for CATGDRGGNYGYTF.